Following are 20 T cell receptor beta chains from one sample sequenced in a study of shared clonotypes between healthy human individuals. The repertoire was sequenced with immunoSEQ multiplex PCR; TCRdb's copy has only in-frame clones and lacks some. The repertoire has around 980,000 clones, roughly 74% of them found once; the top ten carry roughly 0.62%. Sequencing was performed on memory CD4+ T cells from PBMCs. Subset specified: CD45RA-negative fraction. The receptors were sampled from a man aged 18-30 years in good health. Some clones in this sample may be carry-over from other donors' samples.

The chain joins TRBV7-2 to TRBJ2-7; maybe TRBD1 (5 bases). V lost 6 bases, J lost 6 bases, and 15 bases lay in between. The CDR3 length is 13 residues. CDR1 and CDR2 from the germline V gene are SGHTA and FQGNSA. The CDR3 region is CASSVRQGREQYF. CDR3 sequence (DNA): TGTGCCAGCAGTGTACGGCAGGGCCGCGAGCAGTACTTC.

V is TRBV6-1 and J is TRBJ2-7; D ambiguous. The CDR3 consists of 13 residues. Trimming pared 5 bases from V and 3 bases from J, leaving 11 bases between. Germline V lookup: CDR1 MNHNS, CDR2 SASEGT. CDR3 sequence: CASSNNRIYEQYF. The CDR3 DNA reads as TGTGCCAGCAGTAATAACAGAATCTACGAGCAGTACTTC.

The rearrangement joins TRBV5-1 to TRBJ2-1, with 12 bases fitting TRBD2. J was trimmed by 0 bases and V by 1 base; bases with no gene match: 5. The CDR3 covers 18 residues. From germline, CDR1 is SGHRS and CDR2 YFSETQ. The CDR3 DNA reads TGCGCCAGCAGCTTGAACGGACTAGCGGGAAGCTCCTACAATGAGCAGTTCTTC. Protein product: CASSLNGLAGSSYNEQFF.

The chain joins TRBV2 to TRBJ1-1, with unresolved D. Looked up from germline, CDR1 is SNHLY and CDR2 is FYNNEI. Trimming took 8 bases from V and 3 from J, leaving 13 bases between them. CDR3 length: 13 amino acids. As DNA, the CDR3 is TGTGCCAGCGCTGGACTGCACTACACTGAAGCTTTCTTT. Its protein product is CASAGLHYTEAFF.

This sequence joins TRBV28 and TRBJ1-5; 8 positions agree with TRBD1. V shed 2 bases and J 7 bases; nucleotides not matched to a gene: 13. Germline assignment: CDR1 MDHEN and CDR2 SYDVKM. The CDR3 sequence is 17 residues long. The CDR3 loop reads CASSLIATRDRRQPQHF. CDR3 nucleotide sequence: TGTGCCAGCAGTTTAATCGCTACCCGGGACAGGAGGCAGCCCCAGCATTTT.

The rearrangement joins TRBV18 to TRBJ1-2, with 8 bases matching TRBD1. CDR3 length: 13 residues. Germline lookup yields CDR1 KGHSH and CDR2 LQKENI. V dropped 6 bases and J dropped 3; count of bases not matched to a gene: 3. The CDR3, as DNA: TGTGCCAGCTCCACAGGGGGACACTATGGCTACACCTTC. This sequence encodes CASSTGGHYGYTF.

The V and J genes are TRBV6-5 and TRBJ2-3, with 8 bases identical to TRBD1. This CDR3 is built from 13 residues. CDR1 and CDR2 from the germline V gene are MNHEY and SVGAGI. J lost 6 bases, V lost 6 bases, and 5 bases had no gene match. The CDR3, as DNA: TGTGCCAGCAGGGGACAGGATCGGGATACGCAGTATTTT. This translates into CASRGQDRDTQYF.

The chain carries TRBV7-3 and TRBJ2-5; D might be TRBD2 (6 bases). V was pared by 5 bases and J by 5 bases, with 15 bases between. The CDR3 contains 14 residues. From germline, CDR1 is SGHTA and CDR2 FQGTGA. The CDR3 DNA sequence: TGTGCCAGCAGCCCCACGGGAGAGGTCGAGACCCAGTACTTC. This codes for CASSPTGEVETQYF.

The chain employs TRBV30 and TRBJ2-7; 9 nucleotides agree with TRBD1. The ends lost 0 bases at V and 6 bases at J; junction bases unmatched: 6. Germline V lookup: CDR1 GTSNPN, CDR2 SVGIG (reference sequence). CDR3 length: 14 amino acids. The CDR3 sequence is CAWSVRQGVGEQYF. The CDR3 bases are TGTGCCTGGAGTGTACGACAGGGGGTAGGCGAGCAGTACTTC. Combining the CDR3 with reference TRBV30 and TRBJ2-7 gives the whole variable domain SQTIHQWPATLVQPVGSPLSLECTVEGTSNPNLYWYRQAAGRGLQLLFYSVGIGQISSEVPQNLSASRPQDRQFILSSKKLLLSDSGFYLCAWSVRQGVGEQYFGPGTRLTVT.

J is TRBJ2-7 and V is TRBV1; the listed D gene, TRBD2, was not tested against the DNA. TRBV1 is an annotated pseudogene. The CDR3 runs to 20 residues. The CDR3, as DNA: TGCACCAGCAGCCAAGATTGGACGGGACTGGTGTTAGAAATCTCCTACGAGCAGTACTTC. This codes for CTSSQDWTGLVLEISYEQYF.

The rearrangement uses TRBV7-6 and TRBJ2-1; TRBD2 agrees at 9 bases. The CDR3 sequence is 19 residues long. Germline CDR1 SGHVS, CDR2 FNYEAQ. The V gene end was trimmed by 5 bases and the J gene end by 1 base; junction bases not matched to a gene: 15. CDR3 sequence reads: CASSGRGGRAYRSYNEQFF. The CDR3, as DNA: TGTGCCAGCAGCGGAAGGGGCGGGAGGGCCTATAGATCCTACAATGAGCAGTTCTTC.

The chain carries TRBV27 and TRBJ1-5; D unclear. Germline values: CDR1 MNHEY, CDR2 SMNVEV (reference sequence). This CDR3 has 14 amino acids. V was shortened by 5 bases and J by 7 bases, with 15 bases between the two germline ends. CDR3 sequence reads: CASSPRESIQPQHF. The CDR3 region has the DNA TGTGCCAGCAGTCCACGAGAATCGATCCAGCCCCAGCATTTT.

The V call is TRBV28, the J call TRBJ2-1; the match to TRBD2 covers 10 bases. Germline CDR1 MDHEN, CDR2 SYDVKM. Trimming cost V 5 bases and J 12 bases; bases outside gene matches: 4. This CDR3 is built from 12 residues. The CDR3 DNA follows: TGTGCCAGCAGTAAGCGGGAGGGGTTGCAGTTCTTC. This gives the protein CASSKREGLQFF. Full variable domain (remainder filled in from reference TRBV28 and TRBJ2-1): DVKVTQSSRYLVKRTGEKVFLECVQDMDHENMFWYRQDPGLGLRLIYFSYDVKMKEKGDIPEGYSVSREKKERFSLILESASTNQTSMYLCASSKREGLQFFGPGTRLTVL.

CDR3 DNA sequence: TGTGCCAGTACCGGGACGGCCTTGGAGAACACTGAAGCTTTCTTT. Residues: CASTGTALENTEAFF. The rearrangement joins TRBV25-1 to TRBJ1-1, with D tentatively TRBD1 (5 bases). This CDR3 contains 15 residues. Per germline, CDR1 MGHDK and CDR2 SYGVNS. The V gene lost 9 bases and the J gene lost 1 base, with 18 bases spanning the gap.

The chain joins TRBV20-1 to TRBJ1-1; D not resolved. Deletions cut 4 bases from V and 4 bases from J, with 7 bases between. Germline CDR1 reads DFQATT; CDR2 reads SNEGSKA (reference sequence). CDR3 size: 11 residues. The CDR3 DNA follows: TGCAGTGCTAACGGGGTCACTGAAGCTTTCTTT. This sequence encodes CSANGVTEAFF.

The chain uses TRBV10-3 and TRBJ2-6, with 10 bases aligning to TRBD1. J lost 2 bases, V lost 6 bases, and 7 bases had no gene match. The CDR3 is made up of 17 amino acids. Germline V CDR1 and CDR2: ENHRY, SYGVKD. The CDR3 region has the DNA TGTGCCATCAGGTCCGGGACAGGGGACACTGGGGCCAACGTCCTGACTTTC. Its translation is CAIRSGTGDTGANVLTF.

The V call is TRBV18, the J call TRBJ1-1, with 10 bases lining up with TRBD1. CDR3 length: 18 residues. The V gene's germline CDR1 is KGHSH and CDR2 LQKENI. V lost 3 bases to trimming and J lost 1 base; unmatched junction nucleotides: 11. CDR3 protein: CASSPLDRGLGGNTEAFF. CDR3 nucleotides: TGTGCCAGCTCACCCCTCGACAGGGGGCTAGGTGGGAACACTGAAGCTTTCTTT.

Points on this clone: Its ends do not fully match the called genes, so a read error is possible. The chain has TRBV10-3 and TRBJ2-5; D is possibly TRBD1 or TRBD2 (5 bases each). The germline V gene has CDR1 ENHRY and CDR2 SYGVKD. The CDR3 runs to 15 residues. This CDR3 reads CAISEPGRASETQYF. The CDR3 DNA follows: TGTGCAATCAGTGAACCGGGACGGGCTAGCGAGACCCAGTACTTC.

The chain recombines TRBV5-1 with TRBJ2-3; D gene uncertain. Trimming took off 0 bases at V and 1 base at J, with 9 bases between the two ends. Per germline, CDR1 SGHRS and CDR2 YFSETQ. CDR3 size: 15 residues. DNA of the CDR3: TGCGCCAGCAGCTTGGCTACAGCCCGCACAGATACGCAGTATTTT. Encoded protein: CASSLATARTDTQYF.

J is TRBJ2-7 and V is TRBV4-1; D unresolved. The CDR3 is made up of 14 amino acids. The germline CDR1 and CDR2 sequences are MGHRA and YSYEKL. V was cut by 0 bases and J by 3 bases, with 9 bases left in between. In DNA, the CDR3 is TGCGCCAGCAGCCAAGAATCCTTTAGCTACGAGCAGTACTTC. Its translation: CASSQESFSYEQYF.